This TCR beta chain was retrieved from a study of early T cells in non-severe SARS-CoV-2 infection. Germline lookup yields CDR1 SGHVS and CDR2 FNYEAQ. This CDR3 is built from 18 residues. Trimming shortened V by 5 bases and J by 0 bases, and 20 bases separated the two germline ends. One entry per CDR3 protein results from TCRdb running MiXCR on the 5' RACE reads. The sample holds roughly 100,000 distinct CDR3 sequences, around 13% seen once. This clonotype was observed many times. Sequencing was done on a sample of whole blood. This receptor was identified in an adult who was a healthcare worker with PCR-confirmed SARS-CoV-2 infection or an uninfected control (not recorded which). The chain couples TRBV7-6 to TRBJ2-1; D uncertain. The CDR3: CASSRTLLPSNSYNEQFF. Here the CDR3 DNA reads TGTGCCAGCAGCCGTACCCTACTACCCAGCAACTCCTACAATGAGCAGTTCTTC.